The 27 T cell receptor beta chains in this list originate from one sample, sequenced in a study of blood T cell repertoires in COVID-19. TCRdb's copy holds only in-frame clones and misses some; the assay was immunoSEQ multiplex PCR. The profile covers about 220,000 clones, with around 87% appearing a single time and under 3.5% taken by the ten largest. Sequencing used PBMCs or T cells enriched from blood (not recorded which). These TCRs come from a woman aged 18-29 years in a cohort exposed to, infected with or recovered from COVID-19 (not recorded which).

Note on this clone: At one end, the junction sequence differs from germline, possibly due to a read error. This sequence joins TRBV12-3 or TRBV12-4 and TRBJ2-1, with D uncertain. This CDR3 comprises 12 residues. The CDR3 reads CPWSLSYNEQFF. CDR3 DNA sequence: TGCCCTTGGAGTCTCTCCTACAATGAGCAGTTCTTC.

The chain joins TRBV9 to TRBJ1-2, with D unresolved. The CDR3 has 12 residues. The germline V gene has CDR1 SGDLS and CDR2 YYNGEE. V lost 4 bases and J lost 7, with 11 bases in between. The CDR3 DNA reads as TGTGCCAGCAGCCCCGGACTATCTGGCTACACCTTC. Translation gives CASSPGLSGYTF.

This chain's CDR3 is CASSLVSSGSADTQYF. The CDR3 DNA is TGCGCCAGCAGCTTGGTCTCTAGCGGGTCCGCAGATACGCAGTATTTT. The chain uses TRBV5-1 and TRBJ2-3, with TRBD2 matching 8 bases. V lost 0 bases to trimming and J lost 4 bases; unmatched junction nucleotides: 7. The CDR3 extends over 16 amino acids. Germline loops: CDR1 SGHRS, CDR2 YFSETQ. Using reference TRBV5-1 and TRBJ2-3 for the parts outside the CDR3, the full variable domain is KAGVTQTPRYLIKTRGQQVTLSCSPISGHRSVSWYQQTPGQGLQFLFEYFSETQRNKGNFPGRFSGRQFSNSRSEMNVSTLELGDSALYLCASSLVSSGSADTQYFGPGTRLTVL.

The genes are TRBV9 and TRBJ2-1; no definite D call. Germline V CDR1 and CDR2: SGDLS, YYNGEE. V gave up 0 bases and J gave up 0 bases, with 7 bases separating them. The CDR3 loop spans 15 amino acids. The CDR3 DNA reads TGTGCCAGCAGCGTAGACCTAAGCTCCTACAATGAGCAGTTCTTC. Amino acids: CASSVDLSSYNEQFF.

This chain uses TRBV28 with TRBJ2-7; D remains ambiguous. This CDR3 comprises 14 residues. Trimming left V 7 bases short and J 2 bases short, with 15 bases between. CDR1 is MDHEN and CDR2 is SYDVKM in the germline V gene. As DNA, the CDR3 is TGTGCCAGCACCCGACGGGTCGCTCCCTACGAGCAGTACTTC. This translates into CASTRRVAPYEQYF.

The genes are TRBV3-1 (or the pseudogene TRBV3-2) and TRBJ1-1; D is undetermined. The CDR3 runs 11 residues. V was pared by 6 bases and J by 3 bases, with 5 bases between. Germline V gives CDR1 LGHDT, CDR2 YNNKEL (reference sequence). Here the CDR3 reads CASRRDTEAFF. CDR3 sequence (DNA): TGTGCCAGCAGGAGGGACACTGAAGCTTTCTTT.

The chain combines TRBV30 with TRBJ2-1; D is ambiguous. From germline, CDR1 is GTSNPN and CDR2 SVGIG (reference sequence). The V gene lost 3 bases and the J gene lost 3 bases, with 18 bases spanning the gap. The CDR3 is 16 amino acids. The CDR3 coding sequence is TGTGCCTGGAGAGACTTTATTGAACCCGTCTACAATGAGCAGTTCTTC. Translated, it gives CAWRDFIEPVYNEQFF. Full variable domain (rest looked up from reference TRBV30 and TRBJ2-1): SQTIHQWPATLVQPVGSPLSLECTVEGTSNPNLYWYRQAAGRGLQLLFYSVGIGQISSEVPQNLSASRPQDRQFILSSKKLLLSDSGFYLCAWRDFIEPVYNEQFFGPGTRLTVL.

In this sample, this clone turned up once. The chain recombines TRBV27 with TRBJ1-1; 7 bases fit TRBD1. This CDR3 is built from 14 residues. Per germline, CDR1 MNHEY and CDR2 SMNVEV (reference sequence). After removal of 4 bases from V and 3 bases from J, the junction contained 5 bases not matched to a gene. The CDR3 here is CASSSLTGYTEAFF. The CDR3 coding sequence is TGTGCCAGCAGTTCGCTGACAGGGTACACTGAAGCTTTCTTT.

This chain connects TRBV11-2 to TRBJ1-1; D might be TRBD1 (6 bases). Germline-derived CDR1 and CDR2 are SGHAT and FQNNGV. The CDR3 has 16 residues. Trimming cost V 5 bases and J 1 base, with 17 bases left between them. CDR3: CASSRGGAQPNTEAFF. CDR3 nucleotides: TGTGCCAGCAGCCGAGGGGGGGCTCAACCGAACACTGAAGCTTTCTTT.

This chain joins TRBV27 and TRBJ2-1; 11 nucleotides match TRBD2. With V trimmed by 3 bases and J by 5 bases, 9 bases remained unmatched. Germline values: CDR1 MNHEY, CDR2 SMNVEV (reference sequence). The length of the CDR3 is 17 residues. The CDR3 reads CASSFNFVGLADNEQFF. The DNA of the CDR3 is TGTGCCAGCAGTTTCAACTTTGTGGGACTAGCGGACAATGAGCAGTTCTTC.

The V gene is TRBV30, the J gene TRBJ2-1; 13 nucleotides match TRBD2. CDR1 and CDR2 (germline): GTSNPN, SVGIG (reference sequence). This CDR3 spans 16 amino acids. V trimming: 1 base; J trimming: 6 bases; junction bases outside the gene matches: 6. Here the CDR3 DNA reads TGTGCCTGGAGTGCCTGGACTAGCGGGAGTGGCAATGAGCAGTTCTTC. It yields the protein CAWSAWTSGSGNEQFF.

As DNA, the CDR3 is TGTGCCAGCAGCCCTCCAGCGGGGGCCCAGTATTTT. Residues: CASSPPAGAQYF. The chain is built from TRBV3-1 (or the pseudogene TRBV3-2) and TRBJ2-3; 8 bases fit TRBD2. The CDR3 loop spans 12 amino acids. CDR1 and CDR2 (germline): LGHDT, YNNKEL (reference sequence). V lost 4 bases and J lost 12; bases outside the gene matches: 6.

This clone was counted once. V and J are TRBV3-1 (or the pseudogene TRBV3-2) and TRBJ1-2; D gene ambiguous. Germline V gives CDR1 LGHDT, CDR2 YNNKEL (reference sequence). This CDR3 spans 13 amino acids. V was pared by 0 bases and J by 5 bases, with 7 bases between. The CDR3 nucleotides are TGTGCCAGCAGCCAAGATCCGCGATATGGCTACACCTTC. Its translation is CASSQDPRYGYTF.

The chain carries TRBV7-6 and TRBJ2-3; 8 bases fit TRBD2. Germline V gene lookup returns CDR1 SGHVS and CDR2 FNYEAQ. CDR3 size: 16 residues. V shed 1 base, J shed 1 base, and the junction held 4 bases outside the gene matches. CDR3 nucleotides: TGTGCCAGCAGCTTAGGTGGGCGGGGGGGCACAGATACGCAGTATTTT. Its protein is CASSLGGRGGTDTQYF.

The J gene is TRBJ2-3, the V gene TRBV3-1 (or the pseudogene TRBV3-2); D is ambiguous. The CDR3 runs 12 residues. Trimming stripped 5 bases from V and 6 bases from J, with 9 bases between. Germline values: CDR1 LGHDT, CDR2 YNNKEL (reference sequence). As DNA, the CDR3 is TGTGCCAGCAGCGACCCCGGGGATACGCAGTATTTT. Protein: CASSDPGDTQYF.

The sample holds one count of this clone. The chain couples TRBV7-9 to TRBJ1-2; D not certain. Germline CDR1 is SEHNR and CDR2 is FQNEAQ (reference sequence). This CDR3 spans 16 amino acids. The V gene lost 1 base and the J gene lost 4 bases, with 16 bases spanning the gap. CDR3 in amino acids: CASSLVIQDGGYGYTF. DNA of the CDR3: TGTGCCAGCAGCTTAGTGATCCAGGACGGAGGCTATGGCTACACCTTC.

The chain couples TRBV27 to TRBJ2-7; TRBD2 aligns across 7 bases. Germline-derived CDR1 and CDR2 are MNHEY and SMNVEV (reference sequence). The trim removed 0 bases at V and 3 bases at J, leaving 5 bases unmatched. This CDR3 has 15 amino acids. CDR3 residues: CASSLSAGPFYEQYF. The CDR3 DNA is TGTGCCAGCAGTTTATCAGCGGGACCTTTCTACGAGCAGTACTTC.

This CDR3 is CASSLKTAGDNSPLHF. CDR3 bases: TGCGCCAGCAGCCTAAAAACGGCAGGGGATAATTCACCCCTCCACTTT. This chain uses TRBV4-1 with TRBJ1-6, with a tentative D call TRBD1 (6 bases). V dropped 4 bases and J dropped 5 bases, with 15 bases sitting between them. The CDR3 has 16 amino acids. The germline CDR1 and CDR2 sequences are MGHRA and YSYEKL.

The CDR3 sequence: CASTPRTGLPEAFF. In DNA, the CDR3 is TGTGCCAGCACCCCCCGGACAGGTCTCCCCGAAGCTTTCTTT. V usage is TRBV7-9 and J usage is TRBJ1-1, with 7 bases that match TRBD1. Germline values: CDR1 SEHNR, CDR2 FQNEAQ (reference sequence). J was trimmed by 8 bases and V by 7 bases; bases with no gene match: 13. This CDR3 comprises 14 residues. The entire variable domain, with the rest obtained from reference TRBV7-9 and TRBJ1-1, is as follows: DTGVSQNPRHKITKRGQNVTFRCDPISEHNRLYWYRQTLGQGPEFLTYFQNEAQLEKSRLLSDRFSAERPKGSFSTLEIQRTEQGDSAMYLCASTPRTGLPEAFFGQGTRLTVV.

This clone was detected once. Here the CDR3 DNA reads TGTGCCAGCAGTAGACACACGAACACCGGGGAGCTGTTTTTT. It specifies CASSRHTNTGELFF. The rearrangement links TRBV6-4 to TRBJ2-2; no firm D call. Per germline, CDR1 MRHNA and CDR2 SNTAGT. The V end was cut by 5 bases, the J end by 0 bases, with 7 bases between. The CDR3 loop spans 14 amino acids.

The genes are TRBV9 and TRBJ2-2; 8 bases fit TRBD1. The ends lost 3 bases at V and 3 bases at J; junction bases unmatched: 4. CDR1 is SGDLS, CDR2 YYNGEE, per germline. The CDR3 spans 15 residues. CDR3 DNA sequence: TGTGCCAGCAGCGATGGACAGGGAGACACCGGGGAGCTGTTTTTT. Its translation is CASSDGQGDTGELFF.

The chain combines TRBV4-2 with TRBJ1-1; a weak D match, TRBD1 (6 bases). Deletions cut 1 base from V and 1 base from J, with 10 bases between. The CDR3 spans 15 residues. Germline V CDR1 and CDR2: LGHNA, YNFKEQ. Here the CDR3 DNA reads TGTGCCAGCAGCCAAGGGGGGCTCCGGAACACTGAAGCTTTCTTT. Translating it yields CASSQGGLRNTEAFF.

The V gene is TRBV11-2, the J gene TRBJ2-3; 9 nucleotides match TRBD2. CDR1 is SGHAT, CDR2 FQNNGV, per germline. The length of the CDR3 is 15 residues. V dropped 4 bases and J dropped 3; count of bases not matched to a gene: 5. Written as DNA, the CDR3 is TGTGCCAGCAGCTCGATTAGCGGGAGTACAGATACGCAGTATTTT. Translated, it gives CASSSISGSTDTQYF. The whole variable domain, filled in from reference TRBV11-2 and TRBJ2-3, reads EAGVAQSPRYKIIEKRQSVAFWCNPISGHATLYWYQQILGQGPKLLIQFQNNGVVDDSQLPKDRFSAERLKGVDSTLKIQPAKLEDSAVYLCASSSISGSTDTQYFGPGTRLTVL.

This clone was observed a few times. The chain couples TRBV30 to TRBJ1-1; no definite D call. The V gene's germline CDR1 is GTSNPN and CDR2 SVGIG (reference sequence). V was cut by 4 bases and J by 9 bases, with 18 bases left in between. The CDR3 extends over 13 amino acids. The CDR3 reads CAWNEAARYKAFF. DNA for the CDR3: TGTGCCTGGAATGAGGCAGCTCGGTATAAAGCTTTCTTT. Full variable domain (outside the CDR3, taken from reference TRBV30 and TRBJ1-1): SQTIHQWPATLVQPVGSPLSLECTVEGTSNPNLYWYRQAAGRGLQLLFYSVGIGQISSEVPQNLSASRPQDRQFILSSKKLLLSDSGFYLCAWNEAARYKAFFGQGTRLTVV.

V usage is TRBV10-1 and J usage is TRBJ2-7; D unclear. The ends were cut back, 4 bases at V and 0 bases at J, with 4 bases in the middle. This CDR3 contains 12 residues. The germline V gene has CDR1 WNHNN and CDR2 SYGVQD (reference sequence). DNA of the CDR3: TGCGCCAGCAGTGTGAGCTCCTACGAGCAGTACTTC. Translated: CASSVSSYEQYF.

The chain joins TRBV10-2 to TRBJ1-5, with 9 bases aligning to TRBD1. The CDR3 spans 15 residues. V lost 6 bases to trimming and J lost 6 bases; unmatched junction nucleotides: 9. Germline assignment: CDR1 WSHSY and CDR2 SAAADI. This CDR3 is CASRDGQGLIQPQHF. The DNA for the CDR3 is TGCGCCAGCAGGGATGGACAGGGGTTGATTCAGCCCCAGCATTTT.

This rearrangement joins TRBV7-8 to TRBJ1-2, with D possibly TRBD1 on 6 matching bases. Per the germline V gene, CDR1 is SGHVS and CDR2 is FQNEAQ. The CDR3 has 15 residues. V lost 5 bases, J lost 5 bases, and 18 bases lay in between. CDR3 in DNA: TGTGCCAGCAGCCAGACAGGTCCTGTTGCGTATGGCTACACCTTC. Amino acid sequence: CASSQTGPVAYGYTF.